Below, 5 T cell receptor beta chains from the same sample are listed, as sequenced in a study of cytomegalovirus exposure and HLA in healthy donors. The table came from immunoSEQ multiplex PCR; TCRdb's copy has only in-frame clones and leaves some out. The sample has 99,000 or so clones; about 86% are singletons. Sequencing was performed on PBMCs. These receptors were taken from a woman aged 18-29 years in good health and CMV-seropositive.

The sample holds a few counts of this clone. This chain links TRBV5-6 with TRBJ1-6, with 8 positions matching TRBD1. Losses at the gene ends were 6 bases for V and 7 bases for J; bases not matched to a gene: 3. The CDR3 contains 13 residues. Germline CDR1 SGHDT, CDR2 YYEEEE. The CDR3 DNA reads as TGTGCCAGCACGGACAGGGCAAATTCACCCCTCCACTTT. Amino acids: CASTDRANSPLHF.

The CDR3 here is CASSLTGTGENIQYF. For the CDR3, the DNA is TGCGCCAGCAGCTTGACCGGGACAGGGGAAAACATTCAGTACTTC. The chain recombines TRBV5-1 with TRBJ2-4; TRBD1 matches 10 bases. Unmatched junction bases numbered 3, after V lost 1 base and J lost 5 bases. The CDR3 is 15 residues long. Looked up from germline, CDR1 is SGHRS and CDR2 is YFSETQ.

This chain uses TRBV11-3 with TRBJ2-3; 10 bases fit TRBD2. V dropped 5 bases and J dropped 2; count of bases not matched to a gene: 10. Per the germline V gene, CDR1 is SGHNT and CDR2 is YENEEA. This CDR3 region has 17 residues. The CDR3, as DNA: TGTGCCAGCAGCACCTGGACTAGCGGTCGGAACACAGATACGCAGTATTTT. This codes for CASSTWTSGRNTDTQYF. The full variable domain, its missing parts supplied by reference TRBV11-3 and TRBJ2-3, is EAGVVQSPRYKIIEKKQPVAFWCNPISGHNTLYWYLQNLGQGPELLIRYENEEAVDDSQLPKDRFSAERLKGVDSTLKIQPAELGDSAVYLCASSTWTSGRNTDTQYFGPGTRLTVL.

The rearrangement joins TRBV5-1 to TRBJ2-7, with 11 bases lining up with TRBD2. V was pared by 4 bases and J by 3 bases, with 9 bases of the junction left unmatched. CDR1 is SGHRS, CDR2 YFSETQ, per germline. The CDR3 totals 16 residues. The CDR3 here is CASSPGLGTSGYEQYF. CDR3 nucleotides: TGCGCCAGCAGCCCCGGACTGGGGACTAGCGGCTACGAGCAGTACTTC.

This rearrangement joins TRBV5-5 to TRBJ2-5; weak D call: TRBD1 (5 bases). The V end lost 1 base, the J end lost 4 bases, and 14 bases lay between the germline ends. This CDR3 spans 15 amino acids. Germline values: CDR1 SGHKS, CDR2 YYEKEE (reference sequence). CDR3 loop: CASSLRGGAGETQYF. CDR3 DNA sequence: TGTGCCAGCAGCTTGCGTGGTGGGGCTGGAGAGACCCAGTACTTC.